This T cell receptor (beta chain) was found in a study of shared clonotypes between healthy human individuals (TCRdb year 2020). For the wider study: The cohort comprised two women and a few men aged 18 to 49 years. To increase sequencing depth and limit assay-specific biases, TCR repertoire library preparation and sequencing were carried out by different laboratories using diverse techniques. Between about 0.9 and 8.9 billion PBMCs per donor were obtained by leukapheresis. To estimate repertoire size and how much clonotype sharing occurs between individuals, the study deeply sequenced the blood TCR repertoires of a handful of healthy adults. Per donor, three plates each were used for CD4 naive and CD4 memory, two for CD8 naive, and one for CD8 memory.

Using the deep immunoSEQ assay, multiplex PCR amplified TCR CDR3 regions from genomic DNA. For each cell subset, the extracted genomic DNA was distributed evenly across all wells of several immunoSEQ 96-well plates, and each plate served as one replicate. Each replicate PCR for sorted subsets received roughly 0.2 ug genomic DNA, equal to about 30,000 T cell genomes. Purified libraries were measured with a Qubit 3.0 fluorometer, size-checked on a Bioanalyzer 2100, and measured again with the KAPA Library Quantification kit. A separate single-read 150-cycle Illumina NextSeq 550 flow cell was used to sequence each immunoSEQ 96-well plate. For the original study's pipeline: The immunoSEQ output contained only junctional sequences without quality scores, so filtering could not match that applied to full-length reads. To assign V/J genes and CDR3, sequences were annotated using PyIR, a Python wrapper for IgBLAST v1.9, with IMGT germline references. Reads with weak V/J assignments (E-value above 1e-6), missing CDR3, stop codons, out-of-frame junctions, or ambiguous translated residues were removed. A V3J clonotype was defined by an identical inferred V gene, J gene, and CDR3 amino acid sequence. Percentage overlap between repertoires was computed as shared unique clonotypes divided by the size of the smaller repertoire. Richness of each repertoire was evaluated using RTK rarefaction, the Chao1 estimator, and Recon v2.1 estimates of unobserved clonotypes. Generation probabilities were computed with OLGA for all TCRbeta clonotypes obtained by the gDNA method from a handful of donors. TCRdb took over this immuneACCESS table, retaining in-frame rearrangements with V and J assigned. Such tables are incomplete; in checked studies, under half of the missing clones stem from an unresolved V gene, and the remainder is unexplained. V, J and clone size were drawn from that table, and D and trimming were deduced from the DNA. The table for this sample lists about 610,000 clones; approximately 96% of them were counted only once. The ten largest account for 0.11% of the sample.

With regard to this clone: Its antigen is unknown. Base qualities are not provided; no much larger clone lies one nucleotide away.

The full study reports these points: Pairwise subsampling indicated that sequencing depth was expected to affect the degree of clonotype sharing among donors. Sampling was limited to blood, and TCR repertoires in tissue likely differ from TCR repertoires in blood. Incomplete sequencing was indicated by rarefaction of sorted-subset datasets, despite the large sequencing depth. Higher generation probabilities were observed for clonotypes shared by all four sorted-subset donors than for non-shared clonotypes. Sharing across several donors was observed for approximately 4.6% of naive CD4, under 4% of naive CD8, 2% to 2.5% of memory CD4, and around 0.4% of memory CD8 clonotypes. The small number of donors limited the genetic and exposure-history diversity represented. Estimated clonotype richness was generally larger for naive than for memory subsets.

CD8 naive samples were obtained by positive selection for CCR7 among CD45RO-negative cells, yielding a CD45RA+CCR7+ population from which TemRA cells were excluded. The donors were healthy, HIV-negative adults who had no recently reported acute infections or vaccinations. Every donor was a Caucasian adult living in Nashville, Tennessee, USA. Blood was collected by leukapheresis, and PBMCs were isolated by Ficoll-Histopaque density gradient centrifugation and then cryopreserved in liquid nitrogen vapor phase. Analytical flow cytometry was used to check the purity and quantity of each magnetically sorted T cell population. From each sorted fraction, genomic DNA was isolated and quantified by UV absorbance on a Nanodrop 2000c. The CDR3 sequence holds 15 residues, the cysteine and phenylalanine included. The sequence is cut down to CDR3 DNA, 45 bases in frame from base 1. V loses 3 bases of germline sequence and J loses 0 bases, and the interval between the two ends is 11 bases. Via the germline V gene, CDR1 is SNHLY and CDR2 FYNNEI.

The TCR originated in a woman in her twenties or thirties in good health. The V and J genes are TRBV2 and TRBJ1-1, with TRBD1 perhaps the D gene, on 5 matching bases. The sequencing sample was made of naive CD8+ T cells sorted from blood. The cell subset or site label for this specimen denotes: CD45RA+CCR7+. The nucleotide sequence reads as follows: TGTGCCAGCAGTGATCCGACAGTCATGAACACTGAAGCTTTCTTT. Its protein is CASSDPTVMNTEAFF.